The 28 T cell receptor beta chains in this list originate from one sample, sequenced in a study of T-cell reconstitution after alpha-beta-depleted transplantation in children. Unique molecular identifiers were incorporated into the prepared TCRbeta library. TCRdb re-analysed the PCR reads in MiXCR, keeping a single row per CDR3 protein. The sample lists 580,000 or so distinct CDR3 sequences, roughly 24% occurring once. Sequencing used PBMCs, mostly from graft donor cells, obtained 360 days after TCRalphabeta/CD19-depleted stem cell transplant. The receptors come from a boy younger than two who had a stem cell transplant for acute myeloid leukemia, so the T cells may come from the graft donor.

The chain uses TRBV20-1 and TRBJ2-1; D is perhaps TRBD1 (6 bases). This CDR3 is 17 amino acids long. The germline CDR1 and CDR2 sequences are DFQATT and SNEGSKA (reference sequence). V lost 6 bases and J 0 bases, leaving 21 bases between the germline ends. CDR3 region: CSAGLPAGDRSYNEQFF. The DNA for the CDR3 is TGCAGTGCCGGGCTCCCCGCAGGGGACCGCTCCTACAATGAGCAGTTCTTC.

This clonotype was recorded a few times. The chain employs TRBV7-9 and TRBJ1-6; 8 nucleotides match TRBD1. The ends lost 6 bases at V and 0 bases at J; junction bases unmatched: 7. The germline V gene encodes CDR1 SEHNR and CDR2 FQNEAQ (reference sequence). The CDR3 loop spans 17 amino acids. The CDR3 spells CASSQWTGSSYNSPLHF. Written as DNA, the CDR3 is TGTGCCAGCAGTCAATGGACAGGGAGCTCCTATAATTCACCCCTCCACTTT.

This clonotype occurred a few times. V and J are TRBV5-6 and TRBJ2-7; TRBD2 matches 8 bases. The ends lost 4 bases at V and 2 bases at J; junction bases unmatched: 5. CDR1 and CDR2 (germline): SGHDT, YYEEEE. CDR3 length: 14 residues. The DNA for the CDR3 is TGTGCCAGCAGCAGCGGGACTAGACCCTACGAGCAGTACTTC. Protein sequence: CASSSGTRPYEQYF. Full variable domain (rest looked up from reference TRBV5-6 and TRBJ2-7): DAGVTQSPTHLIKTRGQQVTLRCSPKSGHDTVSWYQQALGQGPQFIFQYYEEEERQRGNFPDRFSGHQFPNYSSELNVNALLLGDSALYLCASSSGTRPYEQYFGPGTRLTVT.

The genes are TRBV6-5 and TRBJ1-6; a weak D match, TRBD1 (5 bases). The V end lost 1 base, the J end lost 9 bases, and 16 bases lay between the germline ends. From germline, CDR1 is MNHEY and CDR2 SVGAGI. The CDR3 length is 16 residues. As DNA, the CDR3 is TGTGCCAGCAGTTACTTCCCGTCAGGGTCGGCTTCACCCCTCCACTTT. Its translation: CASSYFPSGSASPLHF.

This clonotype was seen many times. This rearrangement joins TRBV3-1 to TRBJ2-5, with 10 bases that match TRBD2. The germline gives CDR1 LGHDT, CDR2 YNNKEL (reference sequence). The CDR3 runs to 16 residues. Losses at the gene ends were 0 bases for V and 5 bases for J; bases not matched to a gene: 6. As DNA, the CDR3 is TGTGCCAGCAGCCAAGAATGGACTAGCGGCCGGGAGACCCAGTACTTC. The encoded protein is CASSQEWTSGRETQYF.

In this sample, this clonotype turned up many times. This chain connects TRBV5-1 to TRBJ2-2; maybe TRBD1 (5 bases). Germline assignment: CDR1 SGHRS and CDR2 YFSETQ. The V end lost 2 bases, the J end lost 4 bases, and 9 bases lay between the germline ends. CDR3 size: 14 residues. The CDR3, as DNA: TGCGCCAGCAGCTTTCTGGGGCCCACCGGGGAGCTGTTTTTT. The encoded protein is CASSFLGPTGELFF. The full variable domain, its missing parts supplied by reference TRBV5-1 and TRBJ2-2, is KAGVTQTPRYLIKTRGQQVTLSCSPISGHRSVSWYQQTPGQGLQFLFEYFSETQRNKGNFPGRFSGRQFSNSRSEMNVSTLELGDSALYLCASSFLGPTGELFFGEGSRLTVL.

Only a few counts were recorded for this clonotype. CDR3 residues: CASSSYLDTQYF. The CDR3 nucleotides are TGTGCCAGCAGTTCCTATTTAGATACGCAGTATTTT. The chain links TRBV28 to TRBJ2-3; D remains unclear. The germline gives CDR1 MDHEN, CDR2 SYDVKM. V lost 4 bases and J lost 5, with 7 bases in between. This CDR3 has 12 residues.

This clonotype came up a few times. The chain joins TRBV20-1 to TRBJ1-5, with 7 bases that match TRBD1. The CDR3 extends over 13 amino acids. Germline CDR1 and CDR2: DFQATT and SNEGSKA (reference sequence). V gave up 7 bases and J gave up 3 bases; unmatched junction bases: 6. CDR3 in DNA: TGCAGTGGCAAAACAGGGGTCAATCAGCCCCAGCATTTT. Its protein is CSGKTGVNQPQHF.

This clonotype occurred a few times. The CDR3 DNA sequence: TGTGCCAGCAGCAGGGAGCCTACGGGCAATCAGCCCCAGCATTTT. Translating gives CASSREPTGNQPQHF. The chain couples TRBV5-5 to TRBJ1-5; D is unresolved. V lost 4 bases and J 2 bases, leaving 13 bases between the germline ends. Germline CDR1 and CDR2: SGHKS and YYEKEE (reference sequence). The CDR3 has 15 residues. The complete variable domain, with remaining parts taken from reference TRBV5-5 and TRBJ1-5, reads DAGVTQSPTHLIKTRGQQVTLRCSPISGHKSVSWYQQVLGQGPQFIFQYYEKEERGRGNFPDRFSARQFPNYSSELNVNALLLGDSALYLCASSREPTGNQPQHFGDGTRLSIL.

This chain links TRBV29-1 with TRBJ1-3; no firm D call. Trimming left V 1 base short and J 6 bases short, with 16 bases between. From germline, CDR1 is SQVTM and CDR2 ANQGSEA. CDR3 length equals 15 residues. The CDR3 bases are TGCAGCGTTGAAGGAGGCACCCTGCCCGAAAACACCATATATTTT. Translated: CSVEGGTLPENTIYF.

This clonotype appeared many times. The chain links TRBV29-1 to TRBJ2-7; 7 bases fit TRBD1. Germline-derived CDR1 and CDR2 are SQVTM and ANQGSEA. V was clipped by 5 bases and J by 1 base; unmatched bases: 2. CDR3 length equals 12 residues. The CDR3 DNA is TGCAGCGTTACAGGGGATTCCTACGAGCAGTACGTC. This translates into CSVTGDSYEQYV.

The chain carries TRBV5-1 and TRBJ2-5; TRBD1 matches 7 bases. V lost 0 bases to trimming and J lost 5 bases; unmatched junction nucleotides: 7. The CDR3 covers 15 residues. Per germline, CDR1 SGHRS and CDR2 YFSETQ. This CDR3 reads CASSLEGTGAETQYF. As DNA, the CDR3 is TGCGCCAGCAGCTTGGAGGGCACAGGGGCGGAGACCCAGTACTTC.

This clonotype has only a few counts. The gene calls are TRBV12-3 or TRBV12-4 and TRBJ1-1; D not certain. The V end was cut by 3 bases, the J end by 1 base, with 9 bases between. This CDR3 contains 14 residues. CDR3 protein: CASSLVRSNTEAFF. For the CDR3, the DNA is TGTGCCAGCAGTTTGGTCCGATCGAACACTGAAGCTTTCTTT.

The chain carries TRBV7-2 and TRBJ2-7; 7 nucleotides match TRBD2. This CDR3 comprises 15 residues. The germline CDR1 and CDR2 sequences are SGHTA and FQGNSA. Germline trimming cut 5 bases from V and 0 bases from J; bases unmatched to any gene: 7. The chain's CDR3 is CASSPLAVSSYEQYF. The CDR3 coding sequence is TGTGCCAGCAGCCCTCTAGCGGTTAGCTCCTACGAGCAGTACTTC.

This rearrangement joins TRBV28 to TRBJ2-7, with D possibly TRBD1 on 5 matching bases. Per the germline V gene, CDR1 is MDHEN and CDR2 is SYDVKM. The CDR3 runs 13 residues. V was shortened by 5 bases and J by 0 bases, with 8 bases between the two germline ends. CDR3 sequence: CASSPTVSYEQYV. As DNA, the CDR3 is TGTGCCAGCAGTCCGACAGTCTCCTACGAGCAGTACGTC.

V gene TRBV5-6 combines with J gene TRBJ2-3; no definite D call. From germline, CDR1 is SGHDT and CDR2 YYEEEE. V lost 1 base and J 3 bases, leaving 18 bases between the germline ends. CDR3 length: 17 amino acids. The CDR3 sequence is CASSLLSIVKGTDTQYF. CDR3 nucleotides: TGTGCCAGCAGCTTGCTGTCTATAGTAAAAGGGACAGATACGCAGTATTTT.

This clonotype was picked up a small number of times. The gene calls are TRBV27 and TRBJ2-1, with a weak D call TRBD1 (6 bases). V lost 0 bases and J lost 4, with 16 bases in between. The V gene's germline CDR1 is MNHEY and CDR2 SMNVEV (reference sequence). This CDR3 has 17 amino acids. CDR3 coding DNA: TGTGCCAGCAGTTTATCGTGGGGTCCGAGGGGGTACAATGAGCAGTTCTTC. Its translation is CASSLSWGPRGYNEQFF.

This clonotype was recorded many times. This chain's CDR3 is CASSWAVNQPQHF. In DNA, the CDR3 is TGTGCCAGCAGTTGGGCAGTCAATCAGCCCCAGCATTTT. The rearrangement uses TRBV12-3 or TRBV12-4 and TRBJ1-5; D unclear. The length of the CDR3 is 13 residues. Trimming removed 4 bases at V and 3 bases at J, with 7 bases between.

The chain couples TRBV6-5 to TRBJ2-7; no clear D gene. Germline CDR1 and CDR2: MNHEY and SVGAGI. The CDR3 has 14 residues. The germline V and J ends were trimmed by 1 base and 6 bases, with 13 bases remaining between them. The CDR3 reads CASSYYRGSGEQYF. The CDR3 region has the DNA TGTGCCAGCAGTTACTATCGAGGTTCTGGCGAGCAGTACTTC.

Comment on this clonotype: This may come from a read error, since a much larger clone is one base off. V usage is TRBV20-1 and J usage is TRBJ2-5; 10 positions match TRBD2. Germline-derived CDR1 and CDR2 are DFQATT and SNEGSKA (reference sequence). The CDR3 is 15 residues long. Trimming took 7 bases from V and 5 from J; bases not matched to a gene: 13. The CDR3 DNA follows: TGCAGTGGGATACGTGGTAGCGGGGGGTTCGAGACCCAGTACTTC. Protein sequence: CSGIRGSGGFETQYF.

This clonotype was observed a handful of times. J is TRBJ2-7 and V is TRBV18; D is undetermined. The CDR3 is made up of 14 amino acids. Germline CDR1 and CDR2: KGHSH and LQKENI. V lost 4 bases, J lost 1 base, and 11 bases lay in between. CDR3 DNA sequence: TGTGCCAGCTCACACATGACTGATTCCTACGAGCAGTACTTC. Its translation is CASSHMTDSYEQYF. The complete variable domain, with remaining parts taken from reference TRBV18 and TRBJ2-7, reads NAGVMQNPRHLVRRRGQEARLRCSPMKGHSHVYWYRQLPEEGLKFMVYLQKENIIDESGMPKERFSAEFPKEGPSILRIQQVVRGDSAAYFCASSHMTDSYEQYFGPGTRLTVT.

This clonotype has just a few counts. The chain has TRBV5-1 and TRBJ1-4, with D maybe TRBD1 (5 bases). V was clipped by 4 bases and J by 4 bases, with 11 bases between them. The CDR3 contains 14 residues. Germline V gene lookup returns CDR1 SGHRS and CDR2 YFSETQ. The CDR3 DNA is TGCGCCAGCAGCCGACAGTCAGATAATGAAAAACTGTTTTTT. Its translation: CASSRQSDNEKLFF.

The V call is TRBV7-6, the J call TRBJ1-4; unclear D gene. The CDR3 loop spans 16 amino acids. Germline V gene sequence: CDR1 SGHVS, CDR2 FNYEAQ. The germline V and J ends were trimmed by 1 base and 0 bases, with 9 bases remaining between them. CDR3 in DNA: TGTGCCAGCAGCTTAGGATCGACCCCAACTAATGAAAAACTGTTTTTT. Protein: CASSLGSTPTNEKLFF.

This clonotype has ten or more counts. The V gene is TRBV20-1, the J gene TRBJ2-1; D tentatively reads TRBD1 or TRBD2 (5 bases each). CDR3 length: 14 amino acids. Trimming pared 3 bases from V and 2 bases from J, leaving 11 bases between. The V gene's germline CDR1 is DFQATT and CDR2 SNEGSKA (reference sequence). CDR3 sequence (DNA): TGCAGTGCTAGCCGGGGCCCTGCCTACAATGAGCAGTTCTTC. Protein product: CSASRGPAYNEQFF.

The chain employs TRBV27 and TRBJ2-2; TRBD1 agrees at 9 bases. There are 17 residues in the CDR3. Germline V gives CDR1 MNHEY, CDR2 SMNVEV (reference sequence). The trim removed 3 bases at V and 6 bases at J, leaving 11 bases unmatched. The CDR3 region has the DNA TGTGCCAGCAGTTTGGGGTGGGGACAGGGTTTCGCCGGGGAGCTGTTTTTT. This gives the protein CASSLGWGQGFAGELFF.

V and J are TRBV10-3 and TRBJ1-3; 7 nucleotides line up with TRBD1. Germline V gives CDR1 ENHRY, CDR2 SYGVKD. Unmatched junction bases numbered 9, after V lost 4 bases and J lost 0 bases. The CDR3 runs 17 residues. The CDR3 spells CAISGGIGTVSGNTIYF. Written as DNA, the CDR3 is TGTGCCATCAGTGGGGGTATCGGGACAGTCTCTGGAAACACCATATATTTT.

The CDR3 coding sequence is TGTGCCAGCAGTTCGAGACAGTACCAAGAGACCCAGTACTTC. Protein: CASSSRQYQETQYF. The chain has TRBV12-3 or TRBV12-4 and TRBJ2-5; D is perhaps TRBD1 (5 bases). Trimming left V 4 bases short and J 0 bases short, with 9 bases between. The CDR3 totals 14 residues.

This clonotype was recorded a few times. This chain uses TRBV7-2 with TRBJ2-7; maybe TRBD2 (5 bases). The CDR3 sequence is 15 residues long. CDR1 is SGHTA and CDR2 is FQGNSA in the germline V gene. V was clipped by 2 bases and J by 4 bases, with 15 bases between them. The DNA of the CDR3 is TGTGCCAGCAGCTTAACTAAGGGCGGGTCTTACGAGCAGTACTTC. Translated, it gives CASSLTKGGSYEQYF.